A selection of T cell receptor beta chains follows, all from one sample in a study of shared clonotypes between healthy human individuals. Profiling relied on immunoSEQ multiplex PCR, and the TCRdb table lists in-frame clones only, not all of them. The sample gives around 2,000,000 clones, roughly 94% of which show up once; around 1% is in the top ten. Sequencing was done on a sample of naive CD8+ T cells sorted from blood. Receptors originate from a man between 18 and 29 years old in good health. Both conserved end residues are part of each CDR3. Each record gives: J gene, V gene, clone size, CDR3 protein. The size entry is marked missing in some rows and otherwise reads once, few, many or a size class.

j_gene: TRBJ1-2
v_gene: TRBV27
abundance: -
CDR3aa: CASSLFAGGPAYGYTF

j_gene: TRBJ2-3
v_gene: TRBV11-2
abundance: -
CDR3aa: CASSLWGGRGTDTQYF

j_gene: TRBJ2-5
v_gene: TRBV4-1
abundance: -
CDR3aa: CASSLYSGGAQETQYF

j_gene: TRBJ2-7
v_gene: TRBV30
abundance: -
CDR3aa: CAWISGVGSYEQYF

j_gene: TRBJ2-3
v_gene: TRBV9
abundance: -
CDR3aa: CASSVFPLAGTDTQYF

j_gene: TRBJ2-7
v_gene: TRBV15
abundance: -
CDR3aa: CATSRDLDSMRDEQYF

j_gene: TRBJ2-7
v_gene: TRBV7-8
abundance: -
CDR3aa: CASSLAQEDKHEQYF

j_gene: TRBJ2-7
v_gene: TRBV19
abundance: once
CDR3aa: CASSMFGGNEQYF

j_gene: TRBJ2-1
v_gene: TRBV5-6
abundance: once
CDR3aa: CASSTDSSLNEQFF

j_gene: TRBJ2-5
v_gene: TRBV7-9
abundance: -
CDR3aa: CASSPGQGDWETQYF

j_gene: TRBJ2-5
v_gene: TRBV6-5
abundance: -
CDR3aa: CASSIDGRTQETQYF

j_gene: TRBJ2-2
v_gene: TRBV2
abundance: once
CDR3aa: CASRWTGGTGELFF

j_gene: TRBJ2-7
v_gene: TRBV11-2
abundance: -
CDR3aa: CASSLVGDSYEQYF

j_gene: TRBJ1-1
v_gene: TRBV27
abundance: -
CDR3aa: CASSLGPGAGNTEAFF

j_gene: TRBJ1-1
v_gene: TRBV30
abundance: few
CDR3aa: CAWSLNTEAFF

j_gene: TRBJ1-2
v_gene: TRBV27
abundance: -
CDR3aa: CASSLGPGQGVRGYTF

j_gene: TRBJ1-2
v_gene: TRBV5-4
abundance: once
CDR3aa: CASSLMGGNGYTF

j_gene: TRBJ2-1
v_gene: TRBV7-7
abundance: -
CDR3aa: CASSLLAGSYNEQFF

j_gene: TRBJ1-5
v_gene: TRBV5-3
abundance: -
CDR3aa: CANRRGSEGGENQPQHF

j_gene: TRBJ2-2
v_gene: TRBV4-1
abundance: -
CDR3aa: CASSQGQGASGELFF

j_gene: TRBJ2-7
v_gene: TRBV7-9
abundance: -
CDR3aa: CASSRQTGDYEQYF

j_gene: TRBJ2-4
v_gene: TRBV7-2
abundance: -
CDR3aa: CASSPTSGGAINIQYF

j_gene: TRBJ2-7
v_gene: TRBV10-2
abundance: once
CDR3aa: CASTALAGPEQYF

j_gene: TRBJ2-3
v_gene: TRBV5-6
abundance: -
CDR3aa: CASSHLTSRGMTDTQYF

j_gene: TRBJ2-7
v_gene: TRBV6-6
abundance: -
CDR3aa: CASSYLGEVYEQYF

j_gene: TRBJ2-5
v_gene: TRBV7-9
abundance: -
CDR3aa: CASSPVGGSSETQYF

j_gene: TRBJ2-7
v_gene: TRBV27
abundance: few
CDR3aa: CASSFVGSSYEQYF

j_gene: TRBJ2-3
v_gene: TRBV10-3
abundance: -
CDR3aa: CATKGRGSTDTQYF

j_gene: TRBJ2-7
v_gene: TRBV7-2
abundance: -
CDR3aa: CASSLGGPSYEQYF

j_gene: TRBJ2-5
v_gene: TRBV9
abundance: -
CDR3aa: CASSVEGQGWAQYF

j_gene: TRBJ2-1
v_gene: TRBV18
abundance: -
CDR3aa: CASQTREDYNEQFF

j_gene: TRBJ2-2
v_gene: TRBV7-9
abundance: -
CDR3aa: CASSHGGTGTGELFF

j_gene: TRBJ2-7
v_gene: TRBV11-3
abundance: -
CDR3aa: CASSAGTAYEQYF

j_gene: TRBJ2-7
v_gene: TRBV19
abundance: -
CDR3aa: CASSIGERELGEQYF

j_gene: TRBJ1-5
v_gene: TRBV6-1
abundance: -
CDR3aa: CASSGYNQPQHF

j_gene: TRBJ2-5
v_gene: TRBV27
abundance: -
CDR3aa: CASSLSGTQETQYF

j_gene: TRBJ2-1
v_gene: TRBV13
abundance: -
CDR3aa: CASSSGGHNEQFF

j_gene: TRBJ2-7
v_gene: TRBV9
abundance: -
CDR3aa: CASSSGQGGIYEQYF

j_gene: TRBJ2-1
v_gene: TRBV7-8
abundance: -
CDR3aa: CASSPPGRVHEQFF

j_gene: TRBJ1-4
v_gene: TRBV28
abundance: -
CDR3aa: CASRDRSNEKLFF

j_gene: TRBJ2-2
v_gene: TRBV9
abundance: -
CDR3aa: CASSDGTGRPGELFF

j_gene: TRBJ2-7
v_gene: TRBV6-1
abundance: -
CDR3aa: CASSMDRGRYEQYF

j_gene: TRBJ2-7
v_gene: TRBV15
abundance: -
CDR3aa: CATSSHTGVEQYF

j_gene: TRBJ2-7
v_gene: TRBV13
abundance: -
CDR3aa: CASSLERTSNEQYF

j_gene: TRBJ2-7
v_gene: TRBV6-6
abundance: once
CDR3aa: CASSYSKQGDYEQYF

j_gene: TRBJ1-1
v_gene: TRBV29-1
abundance: -
CDR3aa: CSVEDREGGVSTEAFF

j_gene: TRBJ2-7
v_gene: TRBV28
abundance: once
CDR3aa: CASSLRPLSSYEQYF

j_gene: TRBJ1-4
v_gene: TRBV7-9
abundance: -
CDR3aa: CASSLALPAGGNEKLFF

j_gene: TRBJ1-6
v_gene: TRBV6-1
abundance: -
CDR3aa: CASSGQGHPSYNSPLHF

j_gene: TRBJ2-7
v_gene: TRBV18
abundance: -
CDR3aa: CASSADYEQYF

j_gene: TRBJ2-7
v_gene: TRBV5-1
abundance: -
CDR3aa: CASSWDSPSYEQYF

j_gene: TRBJ2-7
v_gene: TRBV7-2
abundance: -
CDR3aa: CASSLGLAGVNRYEQYF

j_gene: TRBJ2-5
v_gene: TRBV5-4
abundance: -
CDR3aa: CASSLWGSPGGRETQYF

j_gene: TRBJ2-1
v_gene: TRBV7-8
abundance: -
CDR3aa: CASSRGLAGDEDNEQFF

j_gene: TRBJ2-7
v_gene: TRBV4-1
abundance: -
CDR3aa: CASSQSGTQGVYEQYF